This is a list of T cell receptor beta chains from one sample in a study of T cells expressing NK-cell markers. Reanalyzing the 5' RACE reads, TCRdb keeps one entry per CDR3 protein, without DNA. This listing includes 550,000 to 600,000 distinct CDR3 sequences. Specimen: blood T cells: a sorted CD56 or NKG2C T cell subset, CD4+ or CD8+ T cells, or bulk PBMC T cells (not recorded which). The receptors here all came from a man younger than 35 in good health. CDR3s include the opening cysteine and the closing phenylalanine or tryptophan.

v_call	j_call	cdr3_aa
TRBV5-1	TRBJ1-6	CASSLGGQPNNSPLHF
TRBV20-1	TRBJ1-3	CSASSVSNTIYF
TRBV7-6	TRBJ2-5	CASSPGGSRETQYF
TRBV28	TRBJ2-7	CASSLPWQGGYEQYF
TRBV5-1	TRBJ2-7	CASSRGIGQGSGEQYF
TRBV11-2	TRBJ2-7	CASSSGTGAWGEQYF
TRBV9	TRBJ2-2	CASSGLGQGVAGELFF
TRBV7-2	TRBJ2-1	CASSLVATNYNEQFF
TRBV7-2	TRBJ1-5	CASSLAEGAGQPQHF
TRBV7-9	TRBJ2-2	CASSQKGHNTGELFF
TRBV7-9	TRBJ2-3	CASSSGRPDTQYF
TRBV30	TRBJ1-2	CAWSSGSRANYGYTF
TRBV5-1	TRBJ1-2	CASSLGTTRPSNYGYTF
TRBV7-6	TRBJ2-4	CASSLAASGDIQYF
TRBV12-3/TRBV12-4	TRBJ1-3	CASPDRNSSGNTIYF
TRBV5-1	TRBJ2-2	CASSIWGTSGTGELFF
TRBV20-1	TRBJ2-7	CSAAISGRWYEQYF
TRBV19	TRBJ1-5	CASSIGPSGRFSNQPQHF
TRBV3-1	TRBJ2-4	CASSLTFSAKNIQYF
TRBV12-3/TRBV12-4	TRBJ1-1	CASRPGTGGANTEAFF
TRBV12-5	TRBJ2-1	CASGLWSGRAVDNEQFF
TRBV11-2	TRBJ1-2	CASSSQGGPNYGYTF
TRBV5-1	TRBJ2-5	CASSMQNSGKGETQYF
TRBV4-1	TRBJ2-5	CASSQEGIGRGTGETQYF
TRBV29-1	TRBJ2-1	CSAPKEGSYNEQFF
TRBV29-1	TRBJ2-1	CSVVRLLGNEQFF
TRBV7-9	TRBJ1-5	CASSLEEGNQPQHF
TRBV27	TRBJ2-1	CASSPSGRLWERQFF
TRBV6-1	TRBJ2-1	CASRGTSGRSSYNEQFF
TRBV6-1	TRBJ1-2	CASSREGLNYGYTF
TRBV11-2	TRBJ2-7	CASRGTGPYEQYF
TRBV28	TRBJ2-7	CASSPTSLRQIDEQYF
TRBV24-1	TRBJ1-2	CATSDLHREWGYTF
TRBV4-1	TRBJ1-1	CASSQGGGGLNTEAFF
TRBV7-8	TRBJ2-7	CASSLVGLAGGYSYEQYF
TRBV20-1	TRBJ2-1	CSAMIDVLQASSSYNEQFF
TRBV12-3/TRBV12-4	TRBJ1-5	CASSWGGVDQPQHF
TRBV27	TRBJ1-1	CASSLGARTVTEAFF
TRBV7-2	TRBJ2-7	CASSSRGRVSYEQYF
TRBV7-2	TRBJ2-5	CASSLGWVGIETQYF
TRBV12-3/TRBV12-4	TRBJ1-5	CASRPGGAQNQPQHF
TRBV5-1	TRBJ2-7	CASSLEGWNEQYF
TRBV27	TRBJ2-5	CASSFLGRETQYF
TRBV20-1	TRBJ2-1	CSARTTGTRSVGEHFF
TRBV6-2/TRBV6-3	TRBJ2-7	CASSYGGLGAGVYEQYF
TRBV20-1	TRBJ1-2	CSAREFRMSGNYGYTF
TRBV20-1	TRBJ2-3	CSARDLASSEADTQYF
TRBV11-2	TRBJ2-5	CASSPGTSGVQETQYF
TRBV9	TRBJ2-7	CASSVGTMSYEQYF
TRBV5-1	TRBJ2-1	CASSLTGFNEQFF
TRBV9	TRBJ2-3	CASSDPETGDRTDTQYF
TRBV10-3	TRBJ2-3	CAISELADSTDTQYF
TRBV11-1	TRBJ2-3	CASSPTPGTSGSADTQYF
TRBV12-3/TRBV12-4	TRBJ2-7	CASSFRAGTGVPYEQYF
TRBV7-7	TRBJ2-1	CASSLVPAGRDEQFF